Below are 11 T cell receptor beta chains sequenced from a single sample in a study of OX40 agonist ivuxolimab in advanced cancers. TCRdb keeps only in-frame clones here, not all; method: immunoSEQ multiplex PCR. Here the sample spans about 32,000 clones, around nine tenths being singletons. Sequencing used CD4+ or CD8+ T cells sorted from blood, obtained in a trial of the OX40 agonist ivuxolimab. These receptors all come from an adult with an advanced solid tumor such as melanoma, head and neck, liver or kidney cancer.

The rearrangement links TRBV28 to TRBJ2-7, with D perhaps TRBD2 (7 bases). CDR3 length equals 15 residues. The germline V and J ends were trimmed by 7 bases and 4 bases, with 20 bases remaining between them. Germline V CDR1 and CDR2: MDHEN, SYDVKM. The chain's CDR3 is CASTPPGGQGYEQYF. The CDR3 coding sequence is TGTGCCAGCACCCCGCCCGGGGGGCAGGGTTACGAGCAGTACTTC.

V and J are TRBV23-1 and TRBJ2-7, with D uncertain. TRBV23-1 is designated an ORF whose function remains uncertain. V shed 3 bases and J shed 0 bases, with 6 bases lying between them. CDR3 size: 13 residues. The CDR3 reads CASSQQSSYEQYF. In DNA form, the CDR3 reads TGCGCCAGCAGTCAGCAGAGCTCCTACGAGCAGTACTTC.

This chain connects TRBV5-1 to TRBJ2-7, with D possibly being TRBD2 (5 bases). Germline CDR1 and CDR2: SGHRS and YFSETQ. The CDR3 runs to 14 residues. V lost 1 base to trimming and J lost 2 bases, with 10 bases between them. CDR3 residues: CASSLMAGPYEQYF. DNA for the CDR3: TGCGCCAGCAGCTTGATGGCGGGCCCCTACGAGCAGTACTTC.

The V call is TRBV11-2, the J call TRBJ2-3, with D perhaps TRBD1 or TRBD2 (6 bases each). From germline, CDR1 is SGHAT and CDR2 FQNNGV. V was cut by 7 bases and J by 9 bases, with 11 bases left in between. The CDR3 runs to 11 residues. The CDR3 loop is CASTLGGTQYF. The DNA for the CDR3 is TGTGCCAGCACCCTAGGGGGGACGCAGTATTTT. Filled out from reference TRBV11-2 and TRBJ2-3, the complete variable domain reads EAGVAQSPRYKIIEKRQSVAFWCNPISGHATLYWYQQILGQGPKLLIQFQNNGVVDDSQLPKDRFSAERLKGVDSTLKIQPAKLEDSAVYLCASTLGGTQYFGPGTRLTVL.

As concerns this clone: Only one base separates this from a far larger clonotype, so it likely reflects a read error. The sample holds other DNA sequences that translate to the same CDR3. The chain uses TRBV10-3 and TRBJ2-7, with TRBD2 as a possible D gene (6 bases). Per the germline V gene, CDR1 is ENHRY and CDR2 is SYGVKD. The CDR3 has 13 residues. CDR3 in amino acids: CASSYGGSYEQYF. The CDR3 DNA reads TGTGCCAGCAGTTACGGGGGCTCCTACGAGCAGTACTTC.

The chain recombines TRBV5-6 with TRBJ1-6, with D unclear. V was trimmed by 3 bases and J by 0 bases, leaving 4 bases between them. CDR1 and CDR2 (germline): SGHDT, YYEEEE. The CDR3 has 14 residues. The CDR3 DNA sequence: TGTGCCAGCAGCTATAGCTCCTATAATTCACCCCTCCACTTT. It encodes CASSYSSYNSPLHF.

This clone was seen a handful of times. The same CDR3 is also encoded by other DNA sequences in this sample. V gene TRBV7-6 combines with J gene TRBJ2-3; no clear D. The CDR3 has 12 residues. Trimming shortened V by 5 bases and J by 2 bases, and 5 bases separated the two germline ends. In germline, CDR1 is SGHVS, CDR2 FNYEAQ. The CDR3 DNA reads TGTGCCAGCAGCCTTGACACAGATACGCAGTATTTT. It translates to CASSLDTDTQYF.

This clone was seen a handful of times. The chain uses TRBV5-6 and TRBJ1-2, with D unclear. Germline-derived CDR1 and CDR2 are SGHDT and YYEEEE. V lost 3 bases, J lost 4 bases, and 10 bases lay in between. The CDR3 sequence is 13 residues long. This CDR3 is CASSSDGFYGYTF. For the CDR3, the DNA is TGTGCCAGCAGCTCGGACGGCTTCTATGGCTACACCTTC.

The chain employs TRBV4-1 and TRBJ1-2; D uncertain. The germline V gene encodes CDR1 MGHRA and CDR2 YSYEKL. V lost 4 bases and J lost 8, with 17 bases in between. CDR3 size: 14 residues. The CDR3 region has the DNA TGCGCCAGCAGCCCCACCGGTTGGGGAGACGGCTACACCTTC. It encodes CASSPTGWGDGYTF.

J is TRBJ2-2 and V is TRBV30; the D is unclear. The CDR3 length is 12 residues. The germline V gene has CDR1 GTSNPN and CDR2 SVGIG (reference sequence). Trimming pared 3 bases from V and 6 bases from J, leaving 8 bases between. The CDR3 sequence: CAWSIRPGELFF. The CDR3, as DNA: TGTGCCTGGAGCATACGTCCCGGGGAGCTGTTTTTT.

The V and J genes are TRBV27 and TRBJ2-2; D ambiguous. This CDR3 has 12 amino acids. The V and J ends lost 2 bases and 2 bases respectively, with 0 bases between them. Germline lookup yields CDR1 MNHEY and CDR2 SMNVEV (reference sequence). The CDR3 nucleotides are TGTGCCAGCAGTTTAAACACCGGGGAGCTGTTTTTT. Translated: CASSLNTGELFF.